The rows below give T cell receptor beta chains drawn from one sample of a study of CXCR3-negative and CXCR3-positive naive CD8 T cells. TCRdb processed the 5' RACE reads again and assigns one entry to each CDR3 protein, with no DNA. Its clone listing holds roughly 50,000 distinct CDR3 sequences. The sequencing input was memory CD8+ T cells from blood. These receptor sequences come from a human donor in good health. Some clones in this sample may be carry-over from other donors' samples. CDR3s include the opening cysteine and the closing phenylalanine or tryptophan.

cdr3_length	v_call	j_call	cdr3_aa
14	TRBV5-6	TRBJ2-7	CASRYFSSTYEQYF
13	TRBV25-1	TRBJ2-1	CASSGTVYNEQFF
16	TRBV6-4	TRBJ2-3	CASSDSAGESTDTQYF
12	TRBV7-9	TRBJ2-7	CASSLLALEQYF
16	TRBV20-1	TRBJ2-6	CSASRGAGSGSNVLTF
14	TRBV6-4	TRBJ2-6	CASSEISGANVLTF
15	TRBV4-1	TRBJ2-1	CASSQDPWGLNEQFF
15	TRBV6-2/TRBV6-3	TRBJ2-6	CASSDRGPGANVLTF
15	TRBV6-5	TRBJ2-3	CASSPHITGADTQYF
16	TRBV7-6	TRBJ2-1	CASSLNPGHGNNEQFF